This TCR beta chain was obtained from a study of cytomegalovirus exposure and HLA in healthy donors. TCRdb's copy holds only in-frame clones and misses some; the assay was immunoSEQ multiplex PCR. The data contain approximately 270,000 clones, roughly 90% of them seen just once; the ten biggest clones take up 0.35% to 0.4%. About this clone: The antigen is unknown.

The study, taken as a whole, reports: The tendency of first-cohort TCR clusters to co-occur in the 130 or so validation repertoires was identified by a subsequent analysis.

The CDR3 consists of 16 residues. Germline CDR1 LGHNA, CDR2 YSLEER. V was trimmed by 4 bases and J by 1 base, leaving 15 bases between them. The rearrangement links TRBV4-3 to TRBJ2-3, with D tentatively TRBD1 (5 bases). What was sequenced was PBMCs. This receptor was obtained from a woman aged 18-29 years in good health and CMV-seronegative. The CDR3 DNA is TGCGCCAGCAGCCGAAAAAGGGGCCTGCGCACAGATACGCAGTATTTT. Translated: CASSRKRGLRTDTQYF.